These 15 T cell receptor beta chains originate from one sample sequenced in a study of blood T cell repertoires in COVID-19 (dated by TCRdb to about 2020). The method behind the library was the immunoSEQ multiplex PCR assay. TCRdb took this table from immuneACCESS and kept in-frame rearrangements with V and J called. Such tables lack part of the clones; where checked against another copy, unresolved V genes explain under half of the gap, and the rest is unexplained. Across this sample there are 250,000 to 350,000 clones, with about 90% seen only once. Clones ranked in the top ten supply 2% to 3% of the sample. The sample was peripheral blood. These receptors originate from a young man with active or convalescent COVID-19.

The chain carries TRBV5-1 and TRBJ2-3; 9 nucleotides line up with TRBD1. The germline CDR1 and CDR2 sequences are SGHRS and YFSETQ. The trim removed 3 bases at V and 3 bases at J, leaving 2 bases unmatched. The CDR3 consists of 14 residues. This CDR3 is CASSWGTGTDTQYF. The CDR3 coding sequence is TGCGCCAGCAGCTGGGGGACAGGGACAGATACGCAGTATTTT.

J is TRBJ2-3 and V is TRBV9; 8 bases match TRBD1. The germline V gene has CDR1 SGDLS and CDR2 YYNGEE. The CDR3 length is 15 residues. V lost 0 bases and J lost 4; bases outside the gene matches: 4. The CDR3 here is CASSVVDRGADTQYF. As DNA, the CDR3 is TGTGCCAGCAGCGTAGTCGACAGGGGCGCAGATACGCAGTATTTT. The whole variable domain, filled in from reference TRBV9 and TRBJ2-3, reads DSGVTQTPKHLITATGQRVTLRCSPRSGDLSVYWYQQSLDQGLQFLIQYYNGEERAKGNILERFSAQQFPDLHSELNLSSLELGDSALYFCASSVVDRGADTQYFGPGTRLTVL.

This rearrangement joins TRBV10-2 to TRBJ2-1; 11 bases map to TRBD2. Germline CDR1 reads WSHSY; CDR2 reads SAAADI. V lost 6 bases, J lost 4 bases, and 5 bases stayed unmatched. This CDR3 contains 15 residues. CDR3 DNA sequence: TGCGCCAGCAGGGATCTAGCGGGAGGTTACAATGAGCAGTTCTTC. This sequence encodes CASRDLAGGYNEQFF.

The chain employs TRBV4-1 and TRBJ2-1, with D tentatively TRBD2 (5 bases). The CDR3 spans 13 residues. Germline loops: CDR1 MGHRA, CDR2 YSYEKL. V lost 1 base and J lost 12, with 13 bases in between. The CDR3 sequence: CASSQGMDAGQFF. The CDR3 DNA sequence: TGCGCCAGCAGCCAAGGTATGGACGCGGGGCAGTTCTTC.

This sequence joins TRBV9 and TRBJ2-7; TRBD2 matches 9 bases. CDR1 and CDR2 from the germline V gene are SGDLS and YYNGEE. The length of the CDR3 is 16 residues. V gave up 1 base and J gave up 3 bases; unmatched junction bases: 8. CDR3 in amino acids: CASSVNLREGIYEQYF. The CDR3 bases are TGTGCCAGCAGCGTAAACTTGCGGGAGGGGATCTACGAGCAGTACTTC.

The chain combines TRBV6-1 with TRBJ2-5; a possible D gene is TRBD2 (5 bases). Germline V gene sequence: CDR1 MNHNS, CDR2 SASEGT. Deletions cut 3 bases from V and 5 bases from J, with 16 bases between. This CDR3 region has 15 residues. CDR3 in DNA: TGTGCCAGCAGTGAGGGATCGAGCGGTGCGGAGACCCAGTACTTC. Amino acid sequence: CASSEGSSGAETQYF.

J is TRBJ2-7 and V is TRBV13; D may be TRBD2 (5 bases). Trimming cost V 2 bases and J 0 bases, with 17 bases left between them. The CDR3 is 17 amino acids. Germline CDR1 and CDR2: PRHDT and FYEKMQ (reference sequence). The DNA of the CDR3 is TGTGCCAGCAGCTTAAGGAGGTTAGGCCGGGTCTCCTACGAGCAGTACTTC. This encodes CASSLRRLGRVSYEQYF.

The chain couples TRBV19 to TRBJ1-1, with a possible D match to TRBD1 (5 bases). The CDR3 is made up of 15 amino acids. Trimming shortened V by 6 bases and J by 5 bases, and 19 bases separated the two germline ends. The germline gives CDR1 LNHDA, CDR2 SQIVND (reference sequence). The CDR3 nucleotides are TGTGCCAGTAGCCTAAGATGGGACTACGGAACTGAAGCTTTCTTT. Translation: CASSLRWDYGTEAFF. The whole variable domain, filled in from reference TRBV19 and TRBJ1-1, reads DGGITQSPKYLFRKEGQNVTLSCEQNLNHDAMYWYRQDPGQGLRLIYYSQIVNDFQKGDIAEGYSVSREKKESFPLTVTSAQKNPTAFYLCASSLRWDYGTEAFFGQGTRLTVV.

The CDR3 bases are TGTGCCAGCAGCTTCGGACTAGCGGGATATAATGAGCAGTTCTTC. Protein: CASSFGLAGYNEQFF. The rearrangement uses TRBV5-6 and TRBJ2-1; TRBD2 agrees at 12 bases. V gave up 2 bases and J gave up 7 bases; unmatched junction bases: 4. The germline V gene has CDR1 SGHDT and CDR2 YYEEEE. The CDR3 consists of 15 residues.

The chain has TRBV6-2 or TRBV6-3 and TRBJ1-5; D is unresolved. Trimming removed 5 bases from V and 0 bases from J, with 17 bases in between. The length of the CDR3 is 17 residues. CDR1 MNHEY and CDR2 SVGEGT come from the germline V gene. In DNA form, the CDR3 reads TGTGCCAGCAGTCCCCGAGGAGGAGGATATAGCAATCAGCCCCAGCATTTT. It encodes CASSPRGGGYSNQPQHF.

The chain joins TRBV3-1 (or the pseudogene TRBV3-2) to TRBJ2-2; no reliable D call. The V and J ends lost 2 bases and 4 bases respectively, with 14 bases between them. Germline loops: CDR1 LGHDT, CDR2 YNNKEL (reference sequence). The CDR3 runs to 16 residues. The CDR3 sequence: CASSQLLAGLTGELFF. CDR3 in DNA: TGTGCCAGCAGCCAACTCCTCGCAGGTCTCACCGGGGAGCTGTTTTTT.

The V gene is TRBV7-9, the J gene TRBJ2-5, with TRBD1 identical over 7 bases. The J segment lost 1 base and the V segment lost 9 bases, leaving 5 bases of the junction unmatched. From germline, CDR1 is SEHNR and CDR2 FQNEAQ (reference sequence). The CDR3 has 13 residues. The CDR3 sequence is CASLDRAQETQYF. The CDR3 DNA is TGTGCCAGTCTCGACAGGGCCCAAGAGACCCAGTACTTC.

This chain uses TRBV6-5 with TRBJ2-7; 8 bases map to TRBD1. The germline gives CDR1 MNHEY, CDR2 SVGAGI. This CDR3 has 15 residues. Losses at the gene ends were 4 bases for V and 5 bases for J; bases not matched to a gene: 10. The CDR3, as DNA: TGTGCCAGCAGTTTAACGGGACAGGCGATCAACGAGCAGTACTTC. Its translation: CASSLTGQAINEQYF.

The sample holds a few counts of this clone. This chain connects TRBV29-1 to TRBJ1-1, with 12 bases identical to TRBD1. The CDR3 length is 14 residues. From germline, CDR1 is SQVTM and CDR2 ANQGSEA. Losses at the gene ends were 6 bases for V and 6 bases for J; bases not matched to a gene: 8. DNA for the CDR3: TGCAGCGTGATGGGACAGGGGGCATTCGCTGAAGCTTTCTTT. Translation gives CSVMGQGAFAEAFF. The variable domain in full, completed from reference TRBV29-1 and TRBJ1-1, reads SAVISQKPSRDICQRGTSLTIQCQVDSQVTMMFWYRQQPGQSLTLIATANQGSEATYESGFVIDKFPISRPNLTFSTLTVSNMSPEDSSIYLCSVMGQGAFAEAFFGQGTRLTVV.

The chain employs TRBV5-4 and TRBJ1-6; 7 bases fit TRBD1. V dropped 2 bases and J dropped 3; count of bases not matched to a gene: 5. Germline assignment: CDR1 SGHNT and CDR2 YYREEE (reference sequence). The CDR3 extends over 16 amino acids. CDR3 DNA: TGTGCCAGCAGCTTTACTGGGACAGTCTATAATTCACCCCTCCACTTT. Encoded protein: CASSFTGTVYNSPLHF.